This TCR beta chain came from a study of T cell repertoires in cytomegalovirus infection. On the study more broadly: Matching HLA type and CMV infection were both indicated by public TCR beta signatures.

This clonotype was seen a few times. Germline CDR1 is GTSNPN and CDR2 is SVGIG (reference sequence). The CDR3 covers 13 residues. V lost 4 bases and J lost 4, with 13 bases in between. TCRdb analysed the reads with MiXCR anew, one entry per CDR3 protein. The table records 310,000 or so distinct CDR3 sequences, around 25% of them present only once. Sequencing was done on a sample of PBMCs. The source is a human donor in good health (CMV status not recorded). Some clones in this sample may be carry-over from other donors' samples. The chain uses TRBV30 and TRBJ1-1; D is ambiguous. The CDR3 DNA reads as TGTGCCTGGAAGCGGCAGGTCGGCACTGAAGCTTTCTTT. Encoded protein: CAWKRQVGTEAFF.